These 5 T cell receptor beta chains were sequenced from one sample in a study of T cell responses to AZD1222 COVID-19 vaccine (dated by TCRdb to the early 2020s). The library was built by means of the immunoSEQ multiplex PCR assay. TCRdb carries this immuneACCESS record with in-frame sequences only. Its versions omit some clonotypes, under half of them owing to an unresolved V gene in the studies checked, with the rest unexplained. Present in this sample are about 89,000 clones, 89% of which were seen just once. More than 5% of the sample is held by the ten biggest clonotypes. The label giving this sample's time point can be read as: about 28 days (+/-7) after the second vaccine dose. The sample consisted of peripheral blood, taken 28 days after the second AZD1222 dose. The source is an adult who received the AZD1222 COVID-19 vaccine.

Written as DNA, the CDR3 is TGCGCCAGCAGCTTGTCCCTGTTTCAAGATACCACTGAAGCTTTCTTT. Residues: CASSLSLFQDTTEAFF. The V and J genes are TRBV5-1 and TRBJ1-1, with D unclear. The CDR3 covers 16 residues. Trimming pared 1 base from V and 4 bases from J, leaving 17 bases between. In germline, CDR1 is SGHRS, CDR2 YFSETQ.

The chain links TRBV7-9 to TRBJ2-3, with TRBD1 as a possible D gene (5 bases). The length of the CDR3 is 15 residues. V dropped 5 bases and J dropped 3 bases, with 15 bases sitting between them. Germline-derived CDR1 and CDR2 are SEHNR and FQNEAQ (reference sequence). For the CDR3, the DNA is TGTGCCAGCAGCACACGCCAGGGTCTGACAGATACGCAGTATTTT. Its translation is CASSTRQGLTDTQYF.

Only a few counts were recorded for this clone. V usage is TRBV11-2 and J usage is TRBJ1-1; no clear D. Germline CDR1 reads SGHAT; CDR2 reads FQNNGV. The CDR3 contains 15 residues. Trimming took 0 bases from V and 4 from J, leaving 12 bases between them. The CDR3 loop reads CASSLDRVFGTEAFF. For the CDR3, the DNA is TGTGCCAGCAGCTTAGATCGAGTATTCGGCACTGAAGCTTTCTTT.

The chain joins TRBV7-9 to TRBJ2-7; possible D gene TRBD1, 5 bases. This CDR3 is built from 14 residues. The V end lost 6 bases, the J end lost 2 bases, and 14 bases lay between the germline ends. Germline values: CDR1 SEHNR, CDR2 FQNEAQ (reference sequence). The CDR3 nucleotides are TGTGCCAGCAGTTATGGACAATCTCCCTACGAGCAGTACTTC. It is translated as CASSYGQSPYEQYF.

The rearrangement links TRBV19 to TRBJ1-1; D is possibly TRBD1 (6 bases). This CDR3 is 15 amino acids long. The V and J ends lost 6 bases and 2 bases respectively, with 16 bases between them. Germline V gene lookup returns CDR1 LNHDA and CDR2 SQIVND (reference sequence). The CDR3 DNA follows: TGTGCCAGTAGATTGGGGGCAGCGCCTAACACTGAAGCTTTCTTT. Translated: CASRLGAAPNTEAFF.